This T cell receptor (beta chain) comes out of a study of T cells in localized non-small cell lung cancer. The germline V and J ends were trimmed by 4 bases and 5 bases, with 15 bases remaining between them. The CDR3 totals 14 residues. Germline CDR1 is SGDLS and CDR2 is YYNGEE. Using immunoSEQ multiplex PCR, the repertoire was profiled, and TCRdb retains in-frame clones only, with some absent. The repertoire holds about 12,000 clones, with 85% as singletons. The sample consisted of peripheral blood, taken before any cancer treatment. The sequence derives from a male donor at least 60 years old with stage I lung adenocarcinoma. V gene TRBV9 combines with J gene TRBJ1-1; maybe TRBD1 (6 bases). This chain's CDR3 is CASSTNWGATEAFF. The CDR3 nucleotides are TGTGCCAGCAGCACAAATTGGGGGGCTACTGAAGCTTTCTTT.